Listed below are T cell receptor beta chains from one sample, sequenced in a study of cytomegalovirus exposure and HLA in healthy donors. Method: immunoSEQ multiplex PCR; TCRdb's copy keeps in-frame clones and lacks some. Its table lists about 60,000 clones. Sequenced input: PBMCs. Receptors were obtained from a woman younger than 35 in good health and CMV-seronegative. CDR3s include the opening cysteine and the closing phenylalanine or tryptophan. A D gene is named only where the DNA matches it firmly.

CDR3 DNA,CDR3 protein,V gene,D gene,J gene
TGTGCCAGCAGCAAACAGGGCCAGAACACTGAAGCTTTCTTT,CASSKQGQNTEAFF,TRBV9,-,TRBJ1-1
TGCGCCAGCAGCACCGTCCAACTAGCTTTCTACAATGAGCAGTTCTTC,CASSTVQLAFYNEQFF,TRBV5-1,-,TRBJ2-1
TGTGGCATCCGACAGACGAACTATAATTCACCCCTCCACTTT,CGIRQTNYNSPLHF,TRBV10-3,-,TRBJ1-6
TGTGCCAGCAGCGAACAATACAATGAGCAGTTCTTC,CASSEQYNEQFF,TRBV4-2,-,TRBJ2-1
TGTGCCAGCAGCTCCCCAGGGGCAGGTTGGGGGGGCAGGGCCCAGTACTTC,CASSSPGAGWGGRAQYF,TRBV7-2,-,TRBJ2-5
TGTGCCAGCAGCTTCCTTTTTCGACAGGGGAGGGGAGGAGAGACCCAGTACTTC,CASSFLFRQGRGGETQYF,TRBV11-3,-,TRBJ2-5
TGTGCCAGCAGTTTCCTGCCGGCGACAGCGAACACTGAAGCTTTCTTT,CASSFLPATANTEAFF,TRBV27,-,TRBJ1-1
TGTGCCAGCAGTTCCTATCCACAGGGAAAGAGCGAGCAGTACTTC,CASSSYPQGKSEQYF,TRBV28,-,TRBJ2-7
TGTGCCAGTACCGCAACCCGGGTGGGGGGAAGGAATTCACCCCTCCACTTT,CASTATRVGGRNSPLHF,TRBV19,-,TRBJ1-6
TGTGCCAGCCGTAGGACTAGTCGGGAGCAGTACTTC,CASRRTSREQYF,TRBV6-5,TRBD2,TRBJ2-7
TGTGCCTGGAGCCTAGGGGGGACAGGGGCCTACGAGCAGTACTTC,CAWSLGGTGAYEQYF,TRBV30,TRBD1,TRBJ2-7
TGTGCCAGCAGCTTAGGGACAGGGGATTACTACGAGCAGTACTTC,CASSLGTGDYYEQYF,TRBV7-2,TRBD1,TRBJ2-7
TGTGCCAGCAGCTTAGATAGCGGTAGATCCACCGGGGAGCTGTTTTTT,CASSLDSGRSTGELFF,TRBV11-1,-,TRBJ2-2
TGTGCCAGCAGCTTTGTAGCCTACGAGCAGTACTTC,CASSFVAYEQYF,TRBV7-2,-,TRBJ2-7
TGCAGCGCCTGGGACAGGGGTAGCGAGCAGTACTTC,CSAWDRGSEQYF,TRBV29-1,TRBD1,TRBJ2-7
TGTGCCAGCAGCTTGTCAGGGACTACCTACGAGCAGTACTTC,CASSLSGTTYEQYF,TRBV5-8,TRBD2,TRBJ2-7
TGTGCCAGCAGCTCCGGTTGGGGGCTCGAGCAGTACTTC,CASSSGWGLEQYF,TRBV6-5,-,TRBJ2-7
TGTGCCAGCAGCGCTAGCGGGGCCACTTTGGATACGCAGTATTTT,CASSASGATLDTQYF,TRBV2,TRBD2,TRBJ2-3
TGCGCCAGCAGCCAAGTGGGGACAGGGGGTTGGCACGAGCAGTACTTC,CASSQVGTGGWHEQYF,TRBV4-1,TRBD1,TRBJ2-7
TGTGCCAGCAGCTTAACTACAGGGGGCGGTGGCACAGATACGCAGTATTTT,CASSLTTGGGGTDTQYF,TRBV7-9,TRBD1,TRBJ2-3
TGCGCCAGCAGCTTGGGGTTGAGCTCCTACAATGAGCAGTTCTTC,CASSLGLSSYNEQFF,TRBV5-1,-,TRBJ2-1
TGTGCCAGCAGCCGCGACAAGGGAGCCTATGGCTACACCTTC,CASSRDKGAYGYTF,TRBV4-2,-,TRBJ1-2
TGTGCCAGCAGCTTGCGGGAGGGCTTGAGGACCCAGTACTTC,CASSLREGLRTQYF,TRBV5-6,TRBD2,TRBJ2-5
TGCAGCGTTGGGGTGACTATAGGAGAGGGTCCGTGGTACTTC,CSVGVTIGEGPWYF,TRBV29-1,-,TRBJ2-7
TGTGCCTGGAGTGTTAGCCGCCTGACGTATAATTCACCCCTCCACTTT,CAWSVSRLTYNSPLHF,TRBV30,-,TRBJ1-6
TGCGCCAGCAGCTTCTCCAATGGGGCGCTCTATGGCTACACCTTC,CASSFSNGALYGYTF,TRBV5-1,-,TRBJ1-2
TGTGCCAGCTCACTCGGACAGGGGGGGGGTCAGCCCCAGCATTTT,CASSLGQGGGQPQHF,TRBV18,TRBD1,TRBJ1-5
TGTGCTAGTGGTTGGTCACAGGGGCAGCCCCAGCATTTT,CASGWSQGQPQHF,TRBV12-5,TRBD1,TRBJ1-5
TGTGCCAGTAGTATCCCCTCAGGGATGGGACAAGAGACCCAGTACTTC,CASSIPSGMGQETQYF,TRBV19,-,TRBJ2-5
TGTGCCAGCTCACCCAATACTAGTACCGAGACCCAGTACTTC,CASSPNTSTETQYF,TRBV18,-,TRBJ2-5
TGTGCCAGCAGCCAAGGATGGGGGCTGGAATCACCCCTCCACTTT,CASSQGWGLESPLHF,TRBV4-2,-,TRBJ1-6
TGTGCCAGCAGCCAAGTCAGGTCTGGGGCCAACGTCCTGACTTTC,CASSQVRSGANVLTF,TRBV14,-,TRBJ2-6
TGTGCCAGCACCTCCCTTGGGGACAGGTCCTATGGCTACACCTTC,CASTSLGDRSYGYTF,TRBV28,TRBD1,TRBJ1-2
TGTGCCAGCAAAGACCACCGGAAGGTGTACGAGCGGTACTTC,CASKDHRKVYERYF,TRBV6-1,-,TRBJ2-7
TGTGCCAGTAGTATAGTTGACTCCGGTGAGCAGTTCTTC,CASSIVDSGEQFF,TRBV19,-,TRBJ2-1
TGTGCCAGCAGCACAGGACTAGCGGGGGGGTTGGGCTCCTACAATGAGCAGTTCTTC,CASSTGLAGGLGSYNEQFF,TRBV5-6,TRBD2,TRBJ2-1
TGTGCCAGCAGAAGAACCGGGACAGGGGTGGGACAGCCCCAGCATTTT,CASRRTGTGVGQPQHF,TRBV28,TRBD1,TRBJ1-5
TGTGCCAGCACTACTACCCCCGGGACAGGGTACGAGCAGTACTTC,CASTTTPGTGYEQYF,TRBV28,TRBD1,TRBJ2-7